The rows below give T cell receptor beta chains drawn from one sample of a study of beta chain features in type 1 diabetes. Sequencing used immunoSEQ multiplex PCR; TCRdb keeps in-frame clones, though not all of them. The sample gives 430,000 or so clones, roughly an eighth of which show up once; 0.046% is in the top ten. Sequencing was done on a sample of naive CD4+ T cells from blood. Source of these receptors: a woman under 30 in good health. Each CDR3 is given without its conserved first and last residue. The D gene is left open where the match is weak.

cdr3_aa: ASSLAGTGANVLT; v_call: TRBV5-8; d_call: NA; j_call: TRBJ2-6
cdr3_aa: AWSRNRQGNYGYT; v_call: TRBV30; d_call: TRBD1; j_call: TRBJ1-2
cdr3_aa: ASTLLPDTQY; v_call: TRBV7-2; d_call: NA; j_call: TRBJ2-3
cdr3_aa: ASSLRGFETQY; v_call: TRBV13; d_call: NA; j_call: TRBJ2-5
cdr3_aa: SVEDRGLYEQF; v_call: TRBV29-1; d_call: TRBD1; j_call: TRBJ2-1
cdr3_aa: ASSLGLTDRGRETQY; v_call: TRBV7-9; d_call: TRBD1; j_call: TRBJ2-5
cdr3_aa: AWSPGTGVQPQH; v_call: TRBV30; d_call: TRBD1; j_call: TRBJ1-5
cdr3_aa: ASTLGASRTTGELF; v_call: TRBV28; d_call: NA; j_call: TRBJ2-2
cdr3_aa: ASSLLTQGNPTYEQY; v_call: TRBV11-2; d_call: TRBD1; j_call: TRBJ2-7
cdr3_aa: ATSRDWYGYT; v_call: TRBV15; d_call: NA; j_call: TRBJ1-2
cdr3_aa: ASSYNTGELF; v_call: TRBV27; d_call: NA; j_call: TRBJ2-2
cdr3_aa: ASSVGPGAVNEKLF; v_call: TRBV9; d_call: NA; j_call: TRBJ1-4
cdr3_aa: ASSFNLGETQY; v_call: TRBV7-9; d_call: NA; j_call: TRBJ2-5
cdr3_aa: ASRRDSYQPQH; v_call: TRBV25-1; d_call: TRBD1; j_call: TRBJ1-5
cdr3_aa: ASSPRNEQF; v_call: TRBV18; d_call: NA; j_call: TRBJ2-1
cdr3_aa: SVEDAGFSGNTIY; v_call: TRBV29-1; d_call: NA; j_call: TRBJ1-3
cdr3_aa: ASKLGHTGTDTQY; v_call: TRBV19; d_call: NA; j_call: TRBJ2-3
cdr3_aa: ASSVDGRQETQY; v_call: TRBV7-7; d_call: NA; j_call: TRBJ2-5
cdr3_aa: ASSQVGLAGSDTQY; v_call: TRBV4-1; d_call: TRBD2; j_call: TRBJ2-3
cdr3_aa: ASSVDRGPYGYT; v_call: TRBV9; d_call: TRBD1; j_call: TRBJ1-2
cdr3_aa: AIGPLYNEQF; v_call: TRBV10-3; d_call: NA; j_call: TRBJ2-1
cdr3_aa: ASSLGAQQETQY; v_call: TRBV7-9; d_call: NA; j_call: TRBJ2-5
cdr3_aa: ASSSERGSYNEQF; v_call: TRBV7-6; d_call: NA; j_call: TRBJ2-1
cdr3_aa: ASSPLGNPYNEQF; v_call: TRBV9; d_call: NA; j_call: TRBJ2-1
cdr3_aa: ASSHKTGGNSPLH; v_call: TRBV14; d_call: TRBD1; j_call: TRBJ1-6
cdr3_aa: SATVRETQY; v_call: TRBV20-1; d_call: NA; j_call: TRBJ2-5
cdr3_aa: ASSRGTGELYEQY; v_call: TRBV7-9; d_call: TRBD1; j_call: TRBJ2-7
cdr3_aa: ASSPQGHRNIQY; v_call: TRBV7-9; d_call: NA; j_call: TRBJ2-4
cdr3_aa: ASSDRDPYEQY; v_call: TRBV19; d_call: TRBD1; j_call: TRBJ2-7
cdr3_aa: ASSQVPLKGWGDDTQY; v_call: TRBV4-1; d_call: NA; j_call: TRBJ2-3
cdr3_aa: ASSLRPETQY; v_call: TRBV14; d_call: NA; j_call: TRBJ2-5
cdr3_aa: ASSFSSMYETQY; v_call: TRBV5-1; d_call: NA; j_call: TRBJ2-5
cdr3_aa: ASSLGGHNEQF; v_call: TRBV7-9; d_call: NA; j_call: TRBJ2-1
cdr3_aa: ASSLGIAGDRLAKNIQY; v_call: TRBV5-1; d_call: TRBD2; j_call: TRBJ2-4
cdr3_aa: ASTRLAGGYNEQF; v_call: TRBV9; d_call: TRBD2; j_call: TRBJ2-1
cdr3_aa: ASSLESGQF; v_call: TRBV11-3; d_call: NA; j_call: TRBJ2-1
cdr3_aa: ASSQPGLASERHEQY; v_call: TRBV27; d_call: NA; j_call: TRBJ2-7
cdr3_aa: ASRITSGMAQF; v_call: TRBV14; d_call: TRBD2; j_call: TRBJ2-1
cdr3_aa: ASSPTGMGTEAF; v_call: TRBV6-4; d_call: TRBD1; j_call: TRBJ1-1
cdr3_aa: ASSKEGTGRGQPQH; v_call: TRBV21-1; d_call: NA; j_call: TRBJ1-5
cdr3_aa: ASSPPGLTKGF; v_call: TRBV7-9; d_call: NA; j_call: TRBJ1-1
cdr3_aa: ASRPVGGEEHTEAF; v_call: TRBV27; d_call: NA; j_call: TRBJ1-1
cdr3_aa: ASSEGSYSRH; v_call: TRBV5-1; d_call: NA; j_call: TRBJ2-5
cdr3_aa: ASSQLGDTQY; v_call: TRBV13; d_call: NA; j_call: TRBJ2-3
cdr3_aa: AWRGARLAVGGELF; v_call: TRBV30; d_call: TRBD2; j_call: TRBJ2-2
cdr3_aa: ASRIRLNQPQH; v_call: TRBV28; d_call: NA; j_call: TRBJ1-5
cdr3_aa: ASSLVEMNTGELF; v_call: TRBV5-1; d_call: NA; j_call: TRBJ2-2
cdr3_aa: ASSHGWRDLYNEQF; v_call: TRBV7-9; d_call: NA; j_call: TRBJ2-1
cdr3_aa: ASSRSQGDVF; v_call: TRBV14; d_call: NA; j_call: TRBJ2-1